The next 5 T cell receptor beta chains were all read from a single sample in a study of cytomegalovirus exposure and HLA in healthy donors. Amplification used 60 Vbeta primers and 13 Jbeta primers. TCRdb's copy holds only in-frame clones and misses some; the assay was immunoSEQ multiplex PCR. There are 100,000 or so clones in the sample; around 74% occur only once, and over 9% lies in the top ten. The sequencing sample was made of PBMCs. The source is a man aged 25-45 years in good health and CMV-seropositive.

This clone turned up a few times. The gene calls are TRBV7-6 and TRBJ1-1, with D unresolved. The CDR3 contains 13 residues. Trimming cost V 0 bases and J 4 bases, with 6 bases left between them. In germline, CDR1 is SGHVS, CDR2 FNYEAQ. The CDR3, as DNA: TGTGCCAGCAGCTTAGCGCCGGGCACTGAAGCTTTCTTT. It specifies CASSLAPGTEAFF. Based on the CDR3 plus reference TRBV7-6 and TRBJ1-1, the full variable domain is GAGVSQSPRYKVTKRGQDVALRCDPISGHVSLYWYRQALGQGPEFLTYFNYEAQQDKSGLPNDRFSAERPEGSISTLTIQRTEQRDSAMYRCASSLAPGTEAFFGQGTRLTVV.

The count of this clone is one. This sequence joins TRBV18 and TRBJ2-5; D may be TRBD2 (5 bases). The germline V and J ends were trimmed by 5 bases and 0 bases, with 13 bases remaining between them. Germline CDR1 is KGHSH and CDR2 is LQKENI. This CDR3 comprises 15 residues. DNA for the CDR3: TGTGCCAGCTCAATCCAGACGGGAAACCAAGAGACCCAGTACTTC. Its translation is CASSIQTGNQETQYF.

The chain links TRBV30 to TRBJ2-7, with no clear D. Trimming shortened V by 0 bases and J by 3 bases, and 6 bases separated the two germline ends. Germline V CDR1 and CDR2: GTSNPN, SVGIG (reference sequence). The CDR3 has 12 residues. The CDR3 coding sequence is TGTGCCTGGAGTGTGCGGATCTACGAGCAGTACTTC. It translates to CAWSVRIYEQYF. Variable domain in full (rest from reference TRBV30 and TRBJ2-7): SQTIHQWPATLVQPVGSPLSLECTVEGTSNPNLYWYRQAAGRGLQLLFYSVGIGQISSEVPQNLSASRPQDRQFILSSKKLLLSDSGFYLCAWSVRIYEQYFGPGTRLTVT.

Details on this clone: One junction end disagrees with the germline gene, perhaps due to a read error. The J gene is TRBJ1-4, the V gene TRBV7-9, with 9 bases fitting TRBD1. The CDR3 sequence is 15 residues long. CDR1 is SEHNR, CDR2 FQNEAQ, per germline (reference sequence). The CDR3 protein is CSSSFGDRDNEKLFF. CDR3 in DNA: TGTTCCAGCAGCTTTGGGGACAGGGATAATGAAAAACTGTTTTTT.

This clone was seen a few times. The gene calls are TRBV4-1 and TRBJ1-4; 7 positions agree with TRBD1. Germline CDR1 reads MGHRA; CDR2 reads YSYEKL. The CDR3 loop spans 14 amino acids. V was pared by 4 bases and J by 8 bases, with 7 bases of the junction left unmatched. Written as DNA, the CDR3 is TGCGCCAGCAGCCCGAGACAGGGTAGGGAAAAACTGTTTTTT. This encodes CASSPRQGREKLFF.